The sequence of this TCR beta chain was determined in a study of blood T cell repertoires in COVID-19. For the study at large: PBMCs, B-cell-depleted T cells, or T cells provided the cDNA or gDNA that made up the material.

V was clipped by 1 base and J by 4 bases; unmatched bases: 19. The CDR3 has 21 residues. Germline loops: CDR1 MNHNS, CDR2 SASEGT. Original handling: By means of reference gene primer amplification, nucleated cell counts were estimated. Clones were read by immunoSEQ multiplex PCR, and TCRdb kept only the in-frame ones, dropping some. V and J calls and clone size are copied from that table; D and trimming were computed from the DNA. The profile shows 100,000 or so clones, around 81% of them singletons. The rearrangement joins TRBV6-1 to TRBJ1-2, with 12 bases aligning to TRBD1. The sequenced sample consisted of peripheral blood. The origin of this receptor is a man older than 75 with acute or convalescent COVID-19. CDR3 nucleotide sequence: TGTGCCAGCAGTGAAGAGGAAGTGAGGGGGACAGGGGGCGCGTGGATCTATGGCTACACCTTC. It codes for CASSEEEVRGTGGAWIYGYTF.